This T cell receptor (beta chain) was found in a study of blood T cells in healthy people across ages. The study isolated at least 7 million PBMCs from each sample. In its sample, this clonotype was seen a few times. Its antigen is as yet unknown. Germline CDR1 and CDR2: SEHNR and FQNEAQ (reference sequence). There are 14 residues in the CDR3. J lost 8 bases, V lost 3 bases, and 7 bases had no gene match. A J-beta primer mix and a sample-barcoded 5' primer were used in a second PCR of about 7 to 11 cycles. TCRdb reprocessed the 5' RACE reads via MiXCR and lists one record per CDR3 protein. The sample shows approximately 730,000 distinct CDR3 sequences, 53% of them seen only once. Overall study results and limits: Changes seen in expanded clonotypes were possibly confounded by donor CMV status left unknown. Estimated diversity, derived from one million T cells, was regarded as an underestimate. A roughly linear age-dependent decrease characterized TCR beta diversity per million T cells.

The rearrangement uses TRBV7-9 and TRBJ2-1; TRBD2 aligns across 7 bases. The source material was blood. This clonotype was obtained from an elderly man in good health. Here the CDR3 DNA reads TGTGCCAGCAGCTTTTGGGGGGGACCCGATGAGCAGTTCTTC. Its protein product is CASSFWGGPDEQFF.